What follows describes a single T cell receptor (beta chain). Its antigen is currently unknown. The sample comes from a study of CD8+ T cells in alopecia areata. RNA was isolated and reverse transcribed to cDNA, the sequencing template. TCRdb keeps only in-frame clones here, not all; method: immunoSEQ multiplex PCR. Among about 250,000 clones listed, 60% were seen once. Treatment denoted: oral pan-JAK inhibitor, 5-10 mg twice daily. Study-wide findings and caveats: Normal scalp showed lower clonality than lesional scalp, especially alopecia totalis/universalis.

The material sequenced was CD4+ T cells sorted from blood, taken around week 54, from a patient treated with tofacitinib. This clonotype was sampled from a human donor with alopecia areata.

The CDR3 is CAWSAGAGGYQPQHF. CDR3 nucleotides: TGTGCCTGGAGTGCGGGGGCAGGGGGTTATCAGCCCCAGCATTTT. This chain joins TRBV30 and TRBJ1-5; TRBD1 matches 7 bases. Germline trimming cut 1 base from V and 5 bases from J; bases unmatched to any gene: 8. CDR1 and CDR2 (germline): GTSNPN, SVGIG (reference sequence). The CDR3 runs 15 residues.